This T cell receptor (beta chain) was retrieved from a study of CD8 T cells in ankylosing spondylitis. Whole-study findings and limits: What seemed typical of ankylosing spondylitis blood was a TCR beta motif built from eight highly homologous variants.

Each CDR3 protein is one row after TCRdb ran MiXCR on the 5' RACE reads. Seen here are about 250,000 distinct CDR3 sequences, roughly 32% observed once, and the top ten hold about 4.2%. The CDR3 has 18 residues. Losses at the gene ends were 4 bases for V and 8 bases for J; bases not matched to a gene: 17. CDR1 and CDR2 from the germline V gene are MNHEY and SVGAGI. Concerning this clonotype itself: Its antigen remains unknown.

This sequence joins TRBV6-5 and TRBJ2-1; TRBD2 agrees at 10 bases. The source of this sequence is a male donor with ankylosing spondylitis or in good health (not recorded which). Material: blood, either unsorted or a sorted T cell fraction (not recorded which). CDR3 sequence: CASSFDRPTTSGSDEQFF. The CDR3 region has the DNA TGTGCCAGCAGTTTCGACCGCCCGACGACTAGCGGGTCCGATGAGCAGTTCTTC.